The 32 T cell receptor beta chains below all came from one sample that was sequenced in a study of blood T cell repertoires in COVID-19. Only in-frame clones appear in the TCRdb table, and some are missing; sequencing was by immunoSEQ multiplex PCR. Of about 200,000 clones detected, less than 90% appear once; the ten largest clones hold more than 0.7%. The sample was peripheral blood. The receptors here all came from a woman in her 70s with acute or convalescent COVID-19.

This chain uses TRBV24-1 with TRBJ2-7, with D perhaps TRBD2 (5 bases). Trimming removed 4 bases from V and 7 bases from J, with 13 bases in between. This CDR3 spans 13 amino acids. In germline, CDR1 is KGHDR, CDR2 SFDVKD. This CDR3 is CATSDPGRREQYF. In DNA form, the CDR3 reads TGTGCCACCAGTGACCCTGGACGGAGGGAGCAGTACTTC.

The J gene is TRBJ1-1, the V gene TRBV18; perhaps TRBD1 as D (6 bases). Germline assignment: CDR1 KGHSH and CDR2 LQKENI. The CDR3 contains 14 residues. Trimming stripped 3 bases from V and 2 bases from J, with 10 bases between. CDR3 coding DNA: TGTGCCAGCTCACCTGGGACATCAAACACTGAAGCTTTCTTT. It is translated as CASSPGTSNTEAFF.

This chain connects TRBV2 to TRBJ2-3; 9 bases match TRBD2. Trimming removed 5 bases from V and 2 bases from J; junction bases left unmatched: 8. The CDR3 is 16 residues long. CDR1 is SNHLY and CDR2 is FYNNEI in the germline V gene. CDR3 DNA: TGTGCCAGCAGTCCCTTGCGGGAGGGCTTCACAGATACGCAGTATTTT. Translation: CASSPLREGFTDTQYF.

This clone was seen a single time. This chain's CDR3 is CASGGTSSSNTGELFF. The CDR3 nucleotides are TGTGCCAGTGGGGGGACTAGCTCTTCGAACACCGGGGAGCTGTTTTTT. The V call is TRBV19, the J call TRBJ2-2, with 9 bases lining up with TRBD2. Germline trimming cut 8 bases from V and 0 bases from J; bases unmatched to any gene: 7. The CDR3 covers 16 residues. Germline V gene sequence: CDR1 LNHDA, CDR2 SQIVND (reference sequence).

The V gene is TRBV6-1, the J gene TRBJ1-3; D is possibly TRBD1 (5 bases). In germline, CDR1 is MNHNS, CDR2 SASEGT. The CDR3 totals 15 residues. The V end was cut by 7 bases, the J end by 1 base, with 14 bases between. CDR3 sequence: CASTPTRQSGNTIYF. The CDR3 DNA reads TGTGCCAGCACCCCAACCAGACAGTCTGGAAACACCATATATTTT.

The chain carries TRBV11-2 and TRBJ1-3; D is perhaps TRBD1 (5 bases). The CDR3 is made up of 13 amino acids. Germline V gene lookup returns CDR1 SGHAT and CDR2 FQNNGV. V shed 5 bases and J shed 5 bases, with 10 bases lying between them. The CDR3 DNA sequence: TGTGCCAGCAGCCCCCCAGGGAGAAACACCATATATTTT. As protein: CASSPPGRNTIYF.

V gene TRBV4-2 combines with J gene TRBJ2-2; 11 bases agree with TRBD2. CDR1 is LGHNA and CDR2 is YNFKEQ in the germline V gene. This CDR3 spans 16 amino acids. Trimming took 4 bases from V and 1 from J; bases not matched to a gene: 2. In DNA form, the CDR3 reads TGTGCCAGCAGCCCGGGACTAGCGGAGAACACCGGGGAGCTGTTTTTT. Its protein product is CASSPGLAENTGELFF.

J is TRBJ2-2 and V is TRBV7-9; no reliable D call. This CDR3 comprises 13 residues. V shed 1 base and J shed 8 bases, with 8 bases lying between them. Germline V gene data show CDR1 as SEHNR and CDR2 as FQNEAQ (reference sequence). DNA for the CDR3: TGTGCCAGCAGCTTAGATGGTGCGGGGGAGCTGTTTTTT. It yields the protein CASSLDGAGELFF.

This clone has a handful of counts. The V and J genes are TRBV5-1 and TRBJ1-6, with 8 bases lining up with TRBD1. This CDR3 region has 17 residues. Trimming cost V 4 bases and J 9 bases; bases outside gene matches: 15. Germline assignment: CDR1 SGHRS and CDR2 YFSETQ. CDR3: CASSRDPQGARGSPLHF. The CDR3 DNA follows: TGCGCCAGCAGCCGCGATCCTCAGGGGGCGCGGGGTTCACCCCTCCACTTT.

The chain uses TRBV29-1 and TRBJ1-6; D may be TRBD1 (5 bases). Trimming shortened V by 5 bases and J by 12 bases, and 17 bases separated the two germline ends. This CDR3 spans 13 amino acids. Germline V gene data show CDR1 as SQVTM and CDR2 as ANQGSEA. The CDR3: CSVYPTPGGPLHF. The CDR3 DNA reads TGCAGCGTTTATCCTACACCCGGGGGACCCCTCCACTTT.

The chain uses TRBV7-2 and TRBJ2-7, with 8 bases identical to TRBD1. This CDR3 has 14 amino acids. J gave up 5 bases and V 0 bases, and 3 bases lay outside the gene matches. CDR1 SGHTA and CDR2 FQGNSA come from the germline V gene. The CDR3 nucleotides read TGTGCCAGCAGCTTAGCCCAGGGGGCCCACGAGCAGTACTTC. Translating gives CASSLAQGAHEQYF.

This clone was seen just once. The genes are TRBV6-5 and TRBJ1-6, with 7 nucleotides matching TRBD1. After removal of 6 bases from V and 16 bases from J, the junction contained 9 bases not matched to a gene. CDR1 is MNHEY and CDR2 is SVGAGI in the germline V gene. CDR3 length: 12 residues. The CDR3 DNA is TGTGCCAGCAGGGGACCGGGACAGATACTCCACTTT. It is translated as CASRGPGQILHF.

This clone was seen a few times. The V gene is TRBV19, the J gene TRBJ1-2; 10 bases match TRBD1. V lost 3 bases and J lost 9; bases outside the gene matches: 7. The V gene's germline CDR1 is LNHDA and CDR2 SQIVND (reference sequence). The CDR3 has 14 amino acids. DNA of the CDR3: TGTGCCAGTAGTATGATCGGGGACAGGGGCAGCTACACCTTC. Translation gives CASSMIGDRGSYTF.

CDR3 DNA sequence: TGTGCCAGCAGCCCGATAGCGGGAGGGGGCACCGGGGAGCTGTTTTTT. This gives the protein CASSPIAGGGTGELFF. The chain carries TRBV3-1 (or the pseudogene TRBV3-2) and TRBJ2-2, with 11 bases that match TRBD2. The CDR3 covers 16 residues. CDR1 LGHDT and CDR2 YNNKEL come from the germline V gene (reference sequence). V shed 4 bases and J 4 bases; nucleotides not matched to a gene: 5.

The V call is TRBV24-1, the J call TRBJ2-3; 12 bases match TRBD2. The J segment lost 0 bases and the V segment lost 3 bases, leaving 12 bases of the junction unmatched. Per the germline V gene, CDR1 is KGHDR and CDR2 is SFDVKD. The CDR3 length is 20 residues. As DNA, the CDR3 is TGTGCCACCAGTGATCGCGAACTAGCGGGAGGACCCCTTAGCACAGATACGCAGTATTTT. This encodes CATSDRELAGGPLSTDTQYF.

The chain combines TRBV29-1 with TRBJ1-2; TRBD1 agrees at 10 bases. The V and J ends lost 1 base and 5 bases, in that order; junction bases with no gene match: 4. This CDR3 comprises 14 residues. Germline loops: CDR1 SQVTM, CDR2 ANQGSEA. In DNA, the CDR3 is TGCAGCGTTGAAGGGGACAGGGGAAAGTATGGCTACACCTTC. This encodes CSVEGDRGKYGYTF.

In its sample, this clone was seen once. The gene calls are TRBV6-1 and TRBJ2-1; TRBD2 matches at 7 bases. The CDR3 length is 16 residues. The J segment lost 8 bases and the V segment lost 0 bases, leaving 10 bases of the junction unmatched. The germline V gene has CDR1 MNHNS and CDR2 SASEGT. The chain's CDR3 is CASSEARVGRGDEQFF. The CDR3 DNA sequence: TGTGCCAGCAGTGAAGCGCGGGTAGGACGGGGGGATGAGCAGTTCTTC.

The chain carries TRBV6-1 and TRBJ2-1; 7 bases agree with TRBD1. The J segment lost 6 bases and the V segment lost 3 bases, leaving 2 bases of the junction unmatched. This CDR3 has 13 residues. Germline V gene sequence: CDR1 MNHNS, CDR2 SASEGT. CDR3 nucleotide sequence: TGTGCCAGCAGTGACCGACAGGGCAATGAGCAGTTCTTC. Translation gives CASSDRQGNEQFF.

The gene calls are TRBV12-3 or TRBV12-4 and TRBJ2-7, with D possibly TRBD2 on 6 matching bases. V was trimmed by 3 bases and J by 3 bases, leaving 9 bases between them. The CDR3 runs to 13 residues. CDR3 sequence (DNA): TGTGCCAGCAGTTTGGTTAGCGGCTACGAGCAGTACTTC. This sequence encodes CASSLVSGYEQYF.

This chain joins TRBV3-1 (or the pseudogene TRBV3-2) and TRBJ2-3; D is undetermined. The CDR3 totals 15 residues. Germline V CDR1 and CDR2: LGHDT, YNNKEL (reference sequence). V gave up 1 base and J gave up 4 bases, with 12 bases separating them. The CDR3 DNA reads TGTGCCAGCAGCCAAGGGCTAGTTGTGGCAGATACGCAGTATTTT. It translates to CASSQGLVVADTQYF.

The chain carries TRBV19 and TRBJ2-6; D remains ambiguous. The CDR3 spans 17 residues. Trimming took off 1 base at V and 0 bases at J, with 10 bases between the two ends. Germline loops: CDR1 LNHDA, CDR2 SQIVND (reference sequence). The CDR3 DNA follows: TGTGCCAGTAGTATAGGGGCGACCGCCTCTGGGGCCAACGTCCTGACTTTC. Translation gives CASSIGATASGANVLTF.

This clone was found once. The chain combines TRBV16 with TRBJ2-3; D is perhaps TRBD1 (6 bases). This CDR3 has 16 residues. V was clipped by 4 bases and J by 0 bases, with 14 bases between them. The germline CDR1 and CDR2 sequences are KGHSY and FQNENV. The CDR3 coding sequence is TGTGCCAGCAGCCGACAGGCCCAACCTAGCACAGATACGCAGTATTTT. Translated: CASSRQAQPSTDTQYF.

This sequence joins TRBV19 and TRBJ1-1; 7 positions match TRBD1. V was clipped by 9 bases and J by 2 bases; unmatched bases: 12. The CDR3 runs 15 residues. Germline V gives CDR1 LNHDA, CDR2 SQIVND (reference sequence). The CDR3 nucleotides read TGTGCCAGCTCCTTCCAGGGACAGTTAAACACTGAAGCTTTCTTT. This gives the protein CASSFQGQLNTEAFF.

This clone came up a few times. CDR3 in DNA: TGTGCCAGCAGGCCGACAGGGGGGATGAACACTGAAGCTTTCTTT. Amino acids: CASRPTGGMNTEAFF. The chain combines TRBV7-6 with TRBJ1-1, with 9 bases fitting TRBD1. The CDR3 is 15 residues long. In germline, CDR1 is SGHVS, CDR2 FNYEAQ. The V and J ends lost 6 bases and 0 bases, in that order; junction bases with no gene match: 5. The variable domain in full, completed from reference TRBV7-6 and TRBJ1-1, reads GAGVSQSPRYKVTKRGQDVALRCDPISGHVSLYWYRQALGQGPEFLTYFNYEAQQDKSGLPNDRFSAERPEGSISTLTIQRTEQRDSAMYRCASRPTGGMNTEAFFGQGTRLTVV.

The chain's CDR3 is CASSLRFAGNTIYF. CDR3 nucleotide sequence: TGTGCCAGCAGCTTGAGGTTCGCCGGAAACACCATATATTTT. V and J are TRBV7-2 and TRBJ1-3; D remains unclear. CDR3 length: 14 residues. Germline CDR1 SGHTA, CDR2 FQGNSA. Trimming took 3 bases from V and 4 from J, leaving 10 bases between them.

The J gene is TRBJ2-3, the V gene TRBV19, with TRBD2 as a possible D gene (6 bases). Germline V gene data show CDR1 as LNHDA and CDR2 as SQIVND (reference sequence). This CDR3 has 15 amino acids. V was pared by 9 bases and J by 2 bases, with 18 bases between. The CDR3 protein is CASSAGTSPTDTQYF. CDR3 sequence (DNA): TGTGCCAGCAGCGCCGGGACTTCACCCACAGATACGCAGTATTTT.

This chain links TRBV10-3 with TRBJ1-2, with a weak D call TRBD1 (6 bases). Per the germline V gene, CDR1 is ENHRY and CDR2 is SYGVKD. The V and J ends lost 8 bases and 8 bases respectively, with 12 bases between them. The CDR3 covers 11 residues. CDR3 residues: CAIGGSLGYTF. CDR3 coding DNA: TGTGCCATCGGGGGCAGTCTCGGCTACACCTTC.

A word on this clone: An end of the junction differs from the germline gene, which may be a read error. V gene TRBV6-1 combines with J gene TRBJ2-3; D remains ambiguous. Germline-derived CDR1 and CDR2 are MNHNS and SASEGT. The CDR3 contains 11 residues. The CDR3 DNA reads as TGTGCCAGCAGTGAAGCGCTTCTTCTAGAATTT. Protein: CASSEALLLEF.

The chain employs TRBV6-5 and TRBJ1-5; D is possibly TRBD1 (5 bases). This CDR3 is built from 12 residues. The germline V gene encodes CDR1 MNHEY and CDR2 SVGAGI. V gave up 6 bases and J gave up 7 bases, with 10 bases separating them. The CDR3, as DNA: TGTGCCAGCAGACAACCAGGGCAGCCCCAGCATTTT. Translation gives CASRQPGQPQHF.

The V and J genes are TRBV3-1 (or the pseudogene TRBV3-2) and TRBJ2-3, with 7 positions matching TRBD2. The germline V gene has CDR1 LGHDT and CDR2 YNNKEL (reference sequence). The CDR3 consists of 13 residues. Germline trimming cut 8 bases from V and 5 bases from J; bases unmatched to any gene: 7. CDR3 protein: CASLAGEGDTQYF. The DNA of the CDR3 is TGTGCCAGCCTGGCGGGAGAAGGAGATACGCAGTATTTT.

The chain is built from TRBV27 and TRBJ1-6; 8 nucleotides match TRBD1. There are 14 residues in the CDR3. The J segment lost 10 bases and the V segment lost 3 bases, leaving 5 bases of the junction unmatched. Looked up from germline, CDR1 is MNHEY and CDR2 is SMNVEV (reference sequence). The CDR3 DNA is TGTGCCAGCAGTTTGACAGGGGCGACGTCACCCCTCCACTTT. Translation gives CASSLTGATSPLHF.

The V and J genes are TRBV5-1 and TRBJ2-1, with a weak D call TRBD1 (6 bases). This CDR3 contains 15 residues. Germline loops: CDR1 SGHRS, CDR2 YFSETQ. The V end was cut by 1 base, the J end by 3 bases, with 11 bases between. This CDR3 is CASSLSDSGYNEQFF. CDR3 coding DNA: TGCGCCAGCAGCTTGTCGGACAGTGGCTACAATGAGCAGTTCTTC.